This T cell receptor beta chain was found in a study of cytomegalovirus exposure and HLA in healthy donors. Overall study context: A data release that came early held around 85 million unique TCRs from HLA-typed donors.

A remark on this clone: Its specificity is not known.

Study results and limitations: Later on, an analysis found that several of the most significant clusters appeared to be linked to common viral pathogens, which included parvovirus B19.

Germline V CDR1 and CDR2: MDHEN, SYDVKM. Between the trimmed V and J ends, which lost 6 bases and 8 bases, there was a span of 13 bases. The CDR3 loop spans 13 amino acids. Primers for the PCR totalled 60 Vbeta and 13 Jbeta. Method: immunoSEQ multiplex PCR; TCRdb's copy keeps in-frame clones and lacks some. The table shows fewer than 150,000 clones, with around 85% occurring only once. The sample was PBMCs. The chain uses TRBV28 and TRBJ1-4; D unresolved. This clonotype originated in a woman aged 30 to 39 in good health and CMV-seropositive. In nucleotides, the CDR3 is TGTGCCAGCAGCCGGGTGCCGGGAGAAAAACTGTTTTTT. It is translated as CASSRVPGEKLFF.